A selection of T cell receptor beta chains follows, all from one sample in a study of graft-versus-host responses after intestinal transplantation. The assay was immunoSEQ multiplex PCR, and TCRdb's table has in-frame clones only and misses some. The data contain about 20,000 clones, around 42% of them singletons. Material: alloreactive CD4+ T cells from a mixed lymphocyte reaction culture, obtained before intestinal transplant. All receptors come from a human patient who received an intestinal transplant. Both conserved end residues are part of each CDR3. The order of the fields is V gene, J gene, clone size, D gene, CDR3 DNA, CDR3 protein. The D gene is left open where the match is weak. Clone size is shown for a subset of rows, as once, few, many or a class of expanded clone.

TRBV23-1	TRBJ1-6	-	TRBD1	TGCGCCAGCAGTCATTTACAGGGGACTTCACCCCTCCACTTT	CASSHLQGTSPLHF
TRBV10-2	TRBJ1-5	-	-	TGCGCCAGCAGTGACAGAAACAATCAGCCCCAGCATTTT	CASSDRNNQPQHF
TRBV10-1	TRBJ2-2	-	TRBD2	TGCGCCAGCAGTGAGTTTGCTAGCGGGGGCCCCACCGGGGAGCTGTTTTTT	CASSEFASGGPTGELFF
TRBV6-5	TRBJ1-3	-	-	TGTGCCAGCAGATCCGCGGGAAACACCATATATTTT	CASRSAGNTIYF
TRBV28	TRBJ1-2	few	-	TGTGCCAGCAGTTTATCCCGTGGGGGCGGCTACACCTTC	CASSLSRGGGYTF
TRBV5-1	TRBJ2-2	once	TRBD2	TGCGCCAGCAGCTCGACTAGCGGGGTGAACACCGGGGAGCTGTTTTTT	CASSSTSGVNTGELFF
TRBV19	TRBJ2-3	-	-	TGTGCCAGTAGTTCCGTCCGGGAAGTAGATACGCAGTATTTT	CASSSVREVDTQYF
TRBV18	TRBJ1-1	-	TRBD1	TGTGCCAGCTCACCGCAGGGGGTTGGGACTGAAGCTTTCTTT	CASSPQGVGTEAFF
TRBV11-2	TRBJ2-3	-	TRBD2	TGTGCCAGCAGCGCATGGGGCGGGGGGGTGACAACTAGCACAGATACGCAGTATTTT	CASSAWGGGVTTSTDTQYF
TRBV4-2	TRBJ1-4	medium-sized	TRBD1	TGTGCCAGCAGCCGGGGACAGACCGAAAAACTGTTTTTT	CASSRGQTEKLFF
TRBV7-3	TRBJ2-2	-	-	TGTGCCAGCAGCTTACAGGGAAGTACCGGGGAGCTGTTTTTT	CASSLQGSTGELFF
TRBV10-3	TRBJ1-2	-	TRBD1	TGTGCCATCAGTGATGGTACAGGGGCTGCCTCGGGCTACACCTTC	CAISDGTGAASGYTF
TRBV18	TRBJ1-1	-	-	TGTGCCAGCTCATACTGGAGGGGCGGCGGCGTGGAGGCAAACACTGAAGCTTTCTTT	CASSYWRGGGVEANTEAFF
TRBV6-6	TRBJ1-5	-	-	TGTGCCAGCAGTTACGTGCTAGGTCAGCCCCAGCATTTT	CASSYVLGQPQHF
TRBV6-5	TRBJ1-6	-	-	TGTGCCAGCAGTTACTACCGAGATCTCGGTTCACCCCTCCACTTT	CASSYYRDLGSPLHF
TRBV11-2	TRBJ2-7	once	-	TGTGCCAGCAGCGACCTCAGGGGTAACGAGCAGTACTTC	CASSDLRGNEQYF
TRBV9	TRBJ1-1	-	TRBD1	TGTGCCAGCAGCGTAGTAGGGGGCCCGAACACTGAAGCTTTCTTT	CASSVVGGPNTEAFF
TRBV5-1	TRBJ1-1	-	-	TGCGCCAGCAGCTTGGCGGAGACTGCGAGGACTGAAGCTTTCTTT	CASSLAETARTEAFF
TRBV27	TRBJ1-6	few	TRBD1	TGTGCCAGCAGGACTGGGACAGGGGTTTCACCCCTCCACTTT	CASRTGTGVSPLHF
TRBV16	TRBJ2-1	few	-	TGTGCCAGCAGCCAATCAAAGGGGGAGCAGTTCTTC	CASSQSKGEQFF
TRBV7-9	TRBJ1-1	-	-	TGTGCCAGCAGCCTATCTACTGAAGCTTTCTTT	CASSLSTEAFF
TRBV7-2	TRBJ2-3	-	-	TGTGCCAGCAGCTTCTACAGGGTGAGCACAGATACGCAGTATTTT	CASSFYRVSTDTQYF
TRBV10-3	TRBJ2-3	-	TRBD2	TGTGCCATCAGTGCTAGCGGGGGGGCCGGAGATACGCAGTATTTT	CAISASGGAGDTQYF
TRBV10-1	TRBJ2-2	few	TRBD1	TGCGCCAGCAGTGAGCCGACGGGACAGGGGGGGTGGAACGGGGAGCTGTTTTTT	CASSEPTGQGGWNGELFF
TRBV5-1	TRBJ1-1	few	TRBD1	TGCGCCAGCAGCCTGACAGGGGATACTGAAGCTTTCTTT	CASSLTGDTEAFF
TRBV19	TRBJ1-2	-	-	TGTGCCAGTAGTATCTCGCCAGGCGACAACTATGGCTACACCTTC	CASSISPGDNYGYTF
TRBV6-1	TRBJ1-2	-	-	TGTGCCAGCACAAATCACTATGGCTACACCTTC	CASTNHYGYTF
TRBV4-1	TRBJ2-3	few	-	TGCGCCAGCAGCCAAGAGTCAGGGACTAGCACAGATACGCAGTATTTT	CASSQESGTSTDTQYF
TRBV5-4	TRBJ1-2	-	-	TGTGCCAGCAGCCCGGTGACAGGCTATGGCTACACCTTC	CASSPVTGYGYTF
TRBV29-1	TRBJ2-3	-	-	TGCAGCGTTGACGGGGGGCCACGCACAGATACGCAGTATTTT	CSVDGGPRTDTQYF
TRBV6-6	TRBJ1-1	-	TRBD1	TGTGCCAGCATACAACAGGGGACTGAAGCTTTCTTT	CASIQQGTEAFF
TRBV6-1	TRBJ2-7	-	TRBD1	TGTGCCAGCAGGGGACAGGGGCGCACCTACGAGCAGTACTTC	CASRGQGRTYEQYF
TRBV18	TRBJ1-1	-	TRBD1	TGTGCCAGCTCACCTACAGGGGGAACTGAAGCTTTCTTT	CASSPTGGTEAFF
TRBV5-1	TRBJ1-1	-	TRBD1	TGCGCCAGCAGGCCTTCGGGACAGGGCTTAATGACTGAAGCTTTCTTT	CASRPSGQGLMTEAFF
TRBV9	TRBJ2-6	-	-	TGTGCCAGCAGCCCGCTGTTAGTGCTTGGGGCCAACGTCCTGACTTTC	CASSPLLVLGANVLTF
TRBV5-8	TRBJ2-3	-	-	TGTGCCAGCAGCTTGGCCTACACAGATACGCAGTATTTT	CASSLAYTDTQYF
TRBV19	TRBJ2-3	-	-	TGTGCCAGCACGAGGGGGGGACTCGTCACAGATACGCAGTATTTT	CASTRGGLVTDTQYF
TRBV5-1	TRBJ1-1	once	TRBD1	TGCGCCAGCGGGGACAGCCGGAACACTGAAGCTTTCTTT	CASGDSRNTEAFF
TRBV13	TRBJ1-1	-	-	TGTGCCAGCAGTCAAAGGGGAAGTGACACTGAAGCTTTCTTT	CASSQRGSDTEAFF
TRBV6-5	TRBJ1-1	few	TRBD1	TGTGCCAGCACCCAAGGGACAGGGGGCCCTCCTGAAGCTTTCTTT	CASTQGTGGPPEAFF
TRBV11-1	TRBJ1-1	-	TRBD1	TGTGCCAGCAGCCCGAACAGGGGGCTCGTCACTGAAGCTTTCTTT	CASSPNRGLVTEAFF
TRBV9	TRBJ2-3	-	TRBD2	TGTGCCAGCAGCACGGGACTAGCGCTAGATACGCAGTATTTT	CASSTGLALDTQYF
TRBV27	TRBJ1-2	-	-	TGTGCCAGCAGTTTAGTAGCTAACTATGGCTACACCTTC	CASSLVANYGYTF
TRBV6-1	TRBJ1-1	few	TRBD1	TGTGCCAGCAGGCGGAACCAGGGGGCGCTGGCTGAAGCTTTCTTT	CASRRNQGALAEAFF
TRBV5-1	TRBJ2-3	-	-	TGCGCCAGCAGCTTGTTGGGGCCTAGCACAGATACGCAGTATTTT	CASSLLGPSTDTQYF
TRBV7-9	TRBJ1-1	-	TRBD1	TGTGCCAGCAGCTGGGACAGGCTGAGGGCTTTCTTT	CASSWDRLRAFF
TRBV18	TRBJ2-7	-	-	TGTGCCAGCTCAACCGACAGATACGAGCAGTACTTC	CASSTDRYEQYF
TRBV6-5	TRBJ1-3	-	TRBD1	TGTGCCAGCAGTTACGGTACAACAGGGGCTGGAAACACCATATATTTT	CASSYGTTGAGNTIYF
TRBV5-1	TRBJ2-2	-	TRBD1	TGCGCCAGCAGCTCAGGGGGCGCGGGCACCGGGGAGCTGTTTTTT	CASSSGGAGTGELFF
TRBV5-1	TRBJ1-5	-	TRBD1	TGCGCCAGCAGCTTGGGAACCGGGACAGAGCAGCCCCAGCATTTT	CASSLGTGTEQPQHF